The rows below give T cell receptor beta chains drawn from one sample of a study of cytomegalovirus exposure and HLA in healthy donors. The assay was immunoSEQ multiplex PCR, and TCRdb's table has in-frame clones only and misses some. This table holds more than 100,000 clones, about 9.2% found once. Specimen: PBMCs. All receptors derive from a woman aged 40 to 50 in good health and CMV-seropositive. Both conserved end residues are trimmed from each CDR3.

V gene: TRBV4-3; CDR3 protein: ASSQDGGGRTDTQY
V gene: TRBV2; CDR3 protein: ASSGTAETQY
V gene: TRBV5-1; CDR3 protein: ASSTGTGTFDEQF
V gene: TRBV4-1; CDR3 protein: ASSQGFVTGDNYGYT
V gene: TRBV5-4; CDR3 protein: ASSQGLAGANEQF
V gene: TRBV10-1; CDR3 protein: ASSELAGGLDTQY
V gene: TRBV2; CDR3 protein: ARAGEVGAEAF
V gene: TRBV19; CDR3 protein: ASSKRQGRSKNIQY
V gene: TRBV14; CDR3 protein: ASSQGRLPNYGYT
V gene: TRBV19; CDR3 protein: ASSMRAGLYGYT
V gene: TRBV6-5; CDR3 protein: ASSYSPGLEPY
V gene: TRBV29-1; CDR3 protein: SVLEFSGTGRPFYGYT
V gene: TRBV5-4; CDR3 protein: ASSTPTSLNTGELF
V gene: TRBV7-2; CDR3 protein: ASSSDRIYEQY
V gene: TRBV19; CDR3 protein: ASSRQRNSPLH
V gene: TRBV27; CDR3 protein: ASSLKGATDTQY
V gene: TRBV6-6; CDR3 protein: ASSYGLRVRAGELF
V gene: TRBV6-5; CDR3 protein: ASREYRGRETQY
V gene: TRBV11-2; CDR3 protein: ASSLTGESGYT
V gene: TRBV9; CDR3 protein: ASSVGGTSGGPYEQY
V gene: TRBV11-2; CDR3 protein: ASSSLRTQY
V gene: TRBV11-2; CDR3 protein: ASSPVGGGYQETQY
V gene: TRBV19; CDR3 protein: ASSIQGAVNTEAF
V gene: TRBV7-6; CDR3 protein: ASSLGSDQPQH
V gene: TRBV5-4; CDR3 protein: ASSLPGTDTQY
V gene: TRBV4-2; CDR3 protein: ASSRTGTTGELF
V gene: TRBV15; CDR3 protein: ATKRGLVEKLF
V gene: TRBV15; CDR3 protein: ATSRRDRGSYNEQF
V gene: TRBV2; CDR3 protein: ASSEAQGRYRPQH
V gene: TRBV7-2; CDR3 protein: ASSFSSYNSPLH
V gene: TRBV5-4; CDR3 protein: ASSASGGGLDTQY
V gene: TRBV19; CDR3 protein: ASSVNTEAF